The next 11 T cell receptor beta chains were all read from a single sample in a study of immune characterization of retroperitoneal liposarcoma (dated by TCRdb to the late 2010s). Library prep was done by PCR. Reads for this sample came from a NextSeq 500. TCRdb reprocessed the public reads (quality trimming at Q25 with fastp, clone calling with MiXCR) and kept in-frame beta chains. CDR3 protein duplicates are merged, each entry listing the most common genes and DNA. The sample includes 8,500 to 14,000 distinct CDR3 sequences, with under 25% observed a single time. About 9.8% of the sample lies in the top ten. Sequences were obtained from blood. The receptors originated from a female donor with retroperitoneal liposarcoma.

This clonotype was recorded a few times. The V and J genes are TRBV4-2 and TRBJ2-1; TRBD2 matches 7 bases. With V trimmed by 1 base and J by 0 bases, 9 bases remained unmatched. Germline V gene sequence: CDR1 LGHNA, CDR2 YNFKEQ. The CDR3 is 18 amino acids. The DNA for the CDR3 is TGTGCCAGCAGCCAAGCGGGAGAAGCGGGGATCTCCTACAATGAGCAGTTCTTC. This gives the protein CASSQAGEAGISYNEQFF.

The chain uses TRBV11-3 and TRBJ2-5; 9 nucleotides match TRBD1. The germline V gene encodes CDR1 SGHNT and CDR2 YENEEA. V gave up 4 bases and J gave up 5 bases; unmatched junction bases: 8. CDR3 length: 15 residues. CDR3 in amino acids: CASSSDRGRRETQYF. The CDR3 bases are TGTGCCAGCAGCTCGGACAGGGGAAGGAGGGAGACCCAGTACTTC.

This sequence joins TRBV7-3 and TRBJ2-3; no reliable D call. The CDR3 extends over 13 amino acids. V lost 1 base and J 4 bases, leaving 6 bases between the germline ends. CDR1 is SGHTA, CDR2 FQGTGA, per germline. The CDR3 sequence is CASSLSSSDTQYF. The CDR3 DNA reads as TGTGCCAGCAGCTTAAGTAGTTCAGATACGCAGTATTTT. The full variable domain, in which reference TRBV7-3 and TRBJ2-3 provide the parts outside the CDR3, is GAGVSQTPSNKVTEKGKYVELRCDPISGHTALYWYRQSLGQGPEFLIYFQGTGAADDSGLPNDRFFAVRPEGSVSTLKIQRTERGDSAVYLCASSLSSSDTQYFGPGTRLTVL.

This clonotype was detected only once. The rearrangement links TRBV4-3 to TRBJ2-2; D might be TRBD1 (6 bases). Germline loops: CDR1 LGHNA, CDR2 YSLEER. CDR3 length: 15 residues. The V end was cut by 4 bases, the J end by 7 bases, with 16 bases between. CDR3: CASSLDPGAIGELFF. CDR3 sequence (DNA): TGCGCCAGCAGCCTAGATCCAGGGGCCATCGGGGAGCTGTTTTTT.

The CDR3 DNA sequence: TGTGCCAGCAGTTACGGACAGGGCACAGATACGCAGTATTTT. It encodes CASSYGQGTDTQYF. The chain has TRBV6-6 and TRBJ2-3, with 7 bases lining up with TRBD1. CDR3 length: 14 residues. After removal of 2 bases from V and 1 base from J, the junction contained 0 bases not matched to a gene. Germline V gives CDR1 MNHNY, CDR2 SVGAGI (reference sequence).

This clonotype was seen a handful of times. The chain employs TRBV7-6 and TRBJ2-5, with D possibly TRBD1 on 5 matching bases. Germline V CDR1 and CDR2: SGHVS, FNYEAQ. The CDR3 runs to 13 residues. Trimming took 6 bases from V and 3 from J, leaving 11 bases between them. In nucleotides, the CDR3 is TGTGCCAGCAGGCCAGACAGAGAAGAGACCCAGTACTTC. Residues: CASRPDREETQYF.

This clonotype is deemed medium-sized. The rearrangement joins TRBV11-3 to TRBJ2-5, with 7 positions matching TRBD2. The V segment lost 2 bases and the J segment 5 bases; nucleotides outside the gene matches: 8. The CDR3 covers 15 residues. CDR1 SGHNT and CDR2 YENEEA come from the germline V gene. The CDR3 DNA reads as TGTGCCAGCAGCTTACTACCCTGGGGGGGGGAGACCCAGTACTTC. Protein sequence: CASSLLPWGGETQYF. Full variable domain (outside the CDR3, taken from reference TRBV11-3 and TRBJ2-5): EAGVVQSPRYKIIEKKQPVAFWCNPISGHNTLYWYLQNLGQGPELLIRYENEEAVDDSQLPKDRFSAERLKGVDSTLKIQPAELGDSAVYLCASSLLPWGGETQYFGPGTRLLVL.

This clonotype was observed many times. The chain carries TRBV6-5 and TRBJ2-3; D remains unclear. Germline CDR1 MNHEY, CDR2 SVGAGI. Trimming removed 0 bases from V and 2 bases from J, with 9 bases in between. The CDR3 sequence is 15 residues long. CDR3 residues: CASSYSWQFTDTQYF. The CDR3 DNA reads TGTGCCAGCAGTTACTCGTGGCAGTTCACAGATACGCAGTATTTT.

This clonotype came up many times. The CDR3 bases are TGTGCCAGCAGTTTTTCTAGCGGGAGTTCCAATGAGCAGTTCTTC. It codes for CASSFSSGSSNEQFF. The chain carries TRBV27 and TRBJ2-1; 10 bases fit TRBD2. The CDR3 loop spans 15 amino acids. Germline V gene sequence: CDR1 MNHEY, CDR2 SMNVEV (reference sequence). V lost 3 bases and J lost 6; bases outside the gene matches: 5.

This clonotype was counted only a few times. The CDR3 loop reads CASSPREAYEQYF. The CDR3, as DNA: TGTGCCAGCAGCCCACGGGAGGCCTACGAGCAGTACTTC. The chain has TRBV5-5 and TRBJ2-7; TRBD2 aligns across 7 bases. CDR3 length: 13 residues. V lost 4 bases, J lost 2 bases, and 3 bases stayed unmatched. CDR1 is SGHKS and CDR2 is YYEKEE in the germline V gene (reference sequence).

This clonotype was seen repeatedly, ten times or more. V is TRBV12-3 or TRBV12-4 and J is TRBJ2-1, with 11 bases aligning to TRBD1. V lost 5 bases and J lost 7; bases outside the gene matches: 10. The CDR3 runs to 16 residues. DNA for the CDR3: TGTGCCAGCAGTCCATTCGGACAGGGGGCTAAGAATGAGCAGTTCTTC. Translated: CASSPFGQGAKNEQFF.